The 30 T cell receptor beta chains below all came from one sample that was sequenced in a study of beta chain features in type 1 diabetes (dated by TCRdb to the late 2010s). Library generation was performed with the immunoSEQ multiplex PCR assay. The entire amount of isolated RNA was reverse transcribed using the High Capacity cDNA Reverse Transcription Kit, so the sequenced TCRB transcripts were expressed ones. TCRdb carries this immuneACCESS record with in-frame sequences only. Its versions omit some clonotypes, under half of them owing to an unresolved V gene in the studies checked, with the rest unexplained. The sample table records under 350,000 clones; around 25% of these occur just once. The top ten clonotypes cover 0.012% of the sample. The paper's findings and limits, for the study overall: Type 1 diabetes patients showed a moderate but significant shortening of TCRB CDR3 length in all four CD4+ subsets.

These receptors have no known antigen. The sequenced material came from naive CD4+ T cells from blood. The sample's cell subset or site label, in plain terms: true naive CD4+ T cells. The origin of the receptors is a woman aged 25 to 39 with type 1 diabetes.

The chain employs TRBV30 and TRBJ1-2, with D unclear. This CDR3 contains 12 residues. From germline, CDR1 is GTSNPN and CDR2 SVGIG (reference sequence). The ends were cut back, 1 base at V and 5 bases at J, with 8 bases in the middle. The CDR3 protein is CAWSGGLYGYTF. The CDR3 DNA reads TGTGCCTGGAGTGGAGGACTATATGGCTACACCTTC.

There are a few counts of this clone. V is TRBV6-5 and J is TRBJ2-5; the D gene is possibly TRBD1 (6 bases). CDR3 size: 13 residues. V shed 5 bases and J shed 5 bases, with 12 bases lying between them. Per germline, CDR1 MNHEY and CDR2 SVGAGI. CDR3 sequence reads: CASSPPGVETQYF. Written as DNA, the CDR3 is TGTGCCAGCAGTCCCCCAGGGGTGGAGACCCAGTACTTC.

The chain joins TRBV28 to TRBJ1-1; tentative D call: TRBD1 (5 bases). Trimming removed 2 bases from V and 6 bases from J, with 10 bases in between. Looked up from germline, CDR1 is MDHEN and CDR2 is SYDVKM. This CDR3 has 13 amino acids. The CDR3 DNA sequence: TGTGCCAGCAGTTTAGCAGGGAAGGCTGAAGCTTTCTTT. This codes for CASSLAGKAEAFF.

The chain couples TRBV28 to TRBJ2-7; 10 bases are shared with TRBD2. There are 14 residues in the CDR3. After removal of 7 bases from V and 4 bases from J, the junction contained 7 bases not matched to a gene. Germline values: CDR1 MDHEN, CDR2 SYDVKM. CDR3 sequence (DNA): TGTGCCAGCAAACCGGGACTAGCGATTTACGAGCAGTACTTC. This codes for CASKPGLAIYEQYF.

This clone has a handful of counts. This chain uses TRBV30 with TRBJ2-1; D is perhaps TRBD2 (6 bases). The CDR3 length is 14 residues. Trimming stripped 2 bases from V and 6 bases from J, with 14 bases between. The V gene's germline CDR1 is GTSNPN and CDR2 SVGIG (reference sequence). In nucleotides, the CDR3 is TGTGCCTGGAGTCCAAGGGGACTGGCCAATGAGCAGTTCTTC. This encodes CAWSPRGLANEQFF.

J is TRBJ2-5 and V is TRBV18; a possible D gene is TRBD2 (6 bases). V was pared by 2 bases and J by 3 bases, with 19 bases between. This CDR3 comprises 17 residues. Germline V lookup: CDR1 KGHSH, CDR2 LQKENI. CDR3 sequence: CASSPKISGPGEETQYF. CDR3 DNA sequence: TGTGCCAGCTCACCAAAAATAAGCGGGCCAGGAGAAGAGACCCAGTACTTC.

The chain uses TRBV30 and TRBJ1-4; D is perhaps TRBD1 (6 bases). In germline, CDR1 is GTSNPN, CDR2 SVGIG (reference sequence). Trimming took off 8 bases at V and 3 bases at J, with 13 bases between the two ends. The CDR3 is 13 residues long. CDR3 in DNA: TGTGCCGGACGGGACACCTCTAATGAAAAACTGTTTTTT. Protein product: CAGRDTSNEKLFF.

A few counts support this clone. The CDR3 loop is CASSRTGQGVNEQFF. The CDR3 DNA reads as TGCGCCAGCAGCCGAACGGGACAGGGGGTAAATGAGCAGTTCTTC. The V and J genes are TRBV5-1 and TRBJ2-1; 11 bases are shared with TRBD1. This CDR3 has 15 amino acids. Losses at the gene ends were 4 bases for V and 7 bases for J; bases not matched to a gene: 7. Germline V gene sequence: CDR1 SGHRS, CDR2 YFSETQ. Full variable domain (outside the CDR3, taken from reference TRBV5-1 and TRBJ2-1): KAGVTQTPRYLIKTRGQQVTLSCSPISGHRSVSWYQQTPGQGLQFLFEYFSETQRNKGNFPGRFSGRQFSNSRSEMNVSTLELGDSALYLCASSRTGQGVNEQFFGPGTRLTVL.

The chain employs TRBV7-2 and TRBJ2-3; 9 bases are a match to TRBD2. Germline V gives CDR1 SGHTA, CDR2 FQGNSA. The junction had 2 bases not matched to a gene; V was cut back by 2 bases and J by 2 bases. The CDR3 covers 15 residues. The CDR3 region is CASSLRLADTDTQYF. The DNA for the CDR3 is TGTGCCAGCAGCTTAAGACTAGCGGACACAGATACGCAGTATTTT.

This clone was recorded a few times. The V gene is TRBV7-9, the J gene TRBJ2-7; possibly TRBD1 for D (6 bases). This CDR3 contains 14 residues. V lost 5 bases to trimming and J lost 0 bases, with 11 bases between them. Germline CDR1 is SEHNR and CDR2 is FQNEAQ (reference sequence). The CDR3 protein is CASSVGHISYEQYF. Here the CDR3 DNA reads TGTGCCAGCAGCGTGGGACATATCTCCTACGAGCAGTACTTC.

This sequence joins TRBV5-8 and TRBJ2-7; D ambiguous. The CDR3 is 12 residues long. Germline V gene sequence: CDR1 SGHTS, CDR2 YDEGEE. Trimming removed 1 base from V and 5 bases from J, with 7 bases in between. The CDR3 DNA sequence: TGTGCCAGCAGCTTGCGTCTTGACGAGCAGTACTTC. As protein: CASSLRLDEQYF.

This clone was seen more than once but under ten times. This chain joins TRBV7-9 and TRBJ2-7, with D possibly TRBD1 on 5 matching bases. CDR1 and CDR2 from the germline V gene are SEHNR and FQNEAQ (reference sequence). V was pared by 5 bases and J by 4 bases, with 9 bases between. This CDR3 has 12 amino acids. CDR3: CASSVQGYEQYF. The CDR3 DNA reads TGTGCCAGCAGCGTCCAGGGTTACGAGCAGTACTTC.

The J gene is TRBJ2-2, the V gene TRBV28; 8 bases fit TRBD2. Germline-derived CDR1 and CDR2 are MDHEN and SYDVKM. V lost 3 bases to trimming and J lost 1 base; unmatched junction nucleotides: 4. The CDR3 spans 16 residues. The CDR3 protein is CASSLGGRLNTGELFF. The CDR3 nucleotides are TGTGCCAGCAGTTTGGGCGGGAGGTTGAACACCGGGGAGCTGTTTTTT.

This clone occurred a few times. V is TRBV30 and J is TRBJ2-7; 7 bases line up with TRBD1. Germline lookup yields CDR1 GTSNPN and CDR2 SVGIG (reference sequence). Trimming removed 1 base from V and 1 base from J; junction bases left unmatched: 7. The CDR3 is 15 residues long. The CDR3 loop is CAWSDEGAYSYEQYF. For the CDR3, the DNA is TGTGCCTGGAGTGACGAGGGGGCTTATTCCTACGAGCAGTACTTC.

CDR3 residues: CASSLTLIETQYF. CDR3 in DNA: TGTGCCAGCAGTTTAACATTGATCGAGACCCAGTACTTC. The chain joins TRBV28 to TRBJ2-5; D uncertain. The CDR3 contains 13 residues. V lost 2 bases to trimming and J lost 5 bases, with 9 bases between them. The germline V gene has CDR1 MDHEN and CDR2 SYDVKM.

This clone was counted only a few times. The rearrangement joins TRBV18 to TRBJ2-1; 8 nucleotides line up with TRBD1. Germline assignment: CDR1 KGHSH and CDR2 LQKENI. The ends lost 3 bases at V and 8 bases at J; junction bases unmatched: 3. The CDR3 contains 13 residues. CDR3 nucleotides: TGTGCCAGCTCACCGACAGGGGACCATGAGCAGTTCTTC. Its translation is CASSPTGDHEQFF.

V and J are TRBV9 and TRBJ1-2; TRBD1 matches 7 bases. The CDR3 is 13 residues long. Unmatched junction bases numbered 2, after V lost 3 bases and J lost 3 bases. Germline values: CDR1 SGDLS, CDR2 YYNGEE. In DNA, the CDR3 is TGTGCCAGCAGCGACGGGACAGACTATGGCTACACCTTC. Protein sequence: CASSDGTDYGYTF. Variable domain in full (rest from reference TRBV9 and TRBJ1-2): DSGVTQTPKHLITATGQRVTLRCSPRSGDLSVYWYQQSLDQGLQFLIQYYNGEERAKGNILERFSAQQFPDLHSELNLSSLELGDSALYFCASSDGTDYGYTFGSGTRLTVV.

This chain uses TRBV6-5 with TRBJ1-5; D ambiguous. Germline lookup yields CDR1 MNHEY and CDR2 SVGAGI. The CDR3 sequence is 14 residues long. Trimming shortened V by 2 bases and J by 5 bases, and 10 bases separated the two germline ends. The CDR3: CASSYERGDQPQHF. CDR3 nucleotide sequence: TGTGCCAGCAGTTACGAGCGGGGAGATCAGCCCCAGCATTTT.

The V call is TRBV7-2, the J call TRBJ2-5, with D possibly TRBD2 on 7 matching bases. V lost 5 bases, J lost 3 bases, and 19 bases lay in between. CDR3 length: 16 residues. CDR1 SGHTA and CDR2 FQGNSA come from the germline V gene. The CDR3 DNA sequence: TGTGCCAGCAGCGGGAGGGGGGACACCCTTGAAGAGACCCAGTACTTC. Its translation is CASSGRGDTLEETQYF. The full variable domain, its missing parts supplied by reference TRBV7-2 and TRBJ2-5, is GAGVSQSPSNKVTEKGKDVELRCDPISGHTALYWYRQSLGQGLEFLIYFQGNSAPDKSGLPSDRFSAERTGGSVSTLTIQRTQQEDSAVYLCASSGRGDTLEETQYFGPGTRLLVL.

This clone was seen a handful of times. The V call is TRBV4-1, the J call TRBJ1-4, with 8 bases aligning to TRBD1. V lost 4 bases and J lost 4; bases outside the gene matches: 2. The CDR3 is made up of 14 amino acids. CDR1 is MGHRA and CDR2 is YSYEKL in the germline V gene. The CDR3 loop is CASSPRGLNEKLFF. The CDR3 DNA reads TGCGCCAGCAGCCCCAGGGGGCTTAATGAAAAACTGTTTTTT.

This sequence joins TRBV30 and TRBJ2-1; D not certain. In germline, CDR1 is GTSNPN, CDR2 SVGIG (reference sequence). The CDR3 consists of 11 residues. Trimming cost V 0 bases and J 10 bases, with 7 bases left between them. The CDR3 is CAWSVSFEQFF. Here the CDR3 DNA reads TGTGCCTGGAGTGTATCATTCGAGCAGTTCTTC. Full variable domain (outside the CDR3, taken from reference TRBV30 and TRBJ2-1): SQTIHQWPATLVQPVGSPLSLECTVEGTSNPNLYWYRQAAGRGLQLLFYSVGIGQISSEVPQNLSASRPQDRQFILSSKKLLLSDSGFYLCAWSVSFEQFFGPGTRLTVL.

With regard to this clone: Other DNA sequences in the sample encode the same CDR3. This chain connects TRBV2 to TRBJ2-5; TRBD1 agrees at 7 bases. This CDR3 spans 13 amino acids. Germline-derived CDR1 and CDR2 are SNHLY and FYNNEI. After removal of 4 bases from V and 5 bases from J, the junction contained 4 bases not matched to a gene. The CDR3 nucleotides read TGTGCCAGCAGTGGACAGGGTGAGGAGACCCAGTACTTC. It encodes CASSGQGEETQYF.

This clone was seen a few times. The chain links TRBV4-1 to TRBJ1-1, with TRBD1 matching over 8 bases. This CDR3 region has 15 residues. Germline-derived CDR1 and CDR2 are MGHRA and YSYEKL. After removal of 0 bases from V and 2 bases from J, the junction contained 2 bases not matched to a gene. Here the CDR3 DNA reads TGCGCCAGCAGCCAAGAAACAGGGGGAAACACTGAAGCTTTCTTT. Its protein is CASSQETGGNTEAFF.

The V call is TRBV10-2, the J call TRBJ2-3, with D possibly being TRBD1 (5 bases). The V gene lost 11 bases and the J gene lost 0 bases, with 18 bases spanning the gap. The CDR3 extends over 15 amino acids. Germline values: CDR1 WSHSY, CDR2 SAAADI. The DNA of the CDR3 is TGCGCCTCCTGGTTCGGCCCAGGGAGCACAGATACGCAGTATTTT. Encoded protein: CASWFGPGSTDTQYF.

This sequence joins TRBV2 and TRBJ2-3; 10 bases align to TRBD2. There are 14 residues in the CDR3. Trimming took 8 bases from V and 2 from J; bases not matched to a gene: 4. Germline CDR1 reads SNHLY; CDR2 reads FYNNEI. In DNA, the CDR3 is TGTGCCAGCCGACTAGCGGGTAACACAGATACGCAGTATTTT. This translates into CASRLAGNTDTQYF.

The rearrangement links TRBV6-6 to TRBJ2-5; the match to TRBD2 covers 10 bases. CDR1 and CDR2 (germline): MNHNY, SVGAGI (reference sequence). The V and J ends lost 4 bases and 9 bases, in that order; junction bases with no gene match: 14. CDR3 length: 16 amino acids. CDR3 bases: TGTGCCAGCAGTTCCCAGGGACTAGCGTCAACCCCGGCCCAGTACTTC. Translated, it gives CASSSQGLASTPAQYF.

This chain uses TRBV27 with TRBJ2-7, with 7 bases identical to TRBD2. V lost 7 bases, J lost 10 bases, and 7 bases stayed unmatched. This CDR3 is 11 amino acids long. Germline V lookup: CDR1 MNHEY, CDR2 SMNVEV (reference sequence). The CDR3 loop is CASKSSGYQYF. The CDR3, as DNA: TGTGCCAGCAAGTCTAGCGGATATCAGTACTTC.

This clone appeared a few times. The CDR3 nucleotides are TGTGCCTGGAGTGTACGTGGGGGCAGGAGGGAGACCCAGTACTTC. This translates into CAWSVRGGRRETQYF. This rearrangement joins TRBV30 to TRBJ2-5; maybe TRBD1 (6 bases). This CDR3 has 15 residues. Germline V lookup: CDR1 GTSNPN, CDR2 SVGIG (reference sequence). V lost 0 bases, J lost 5 bases, and 16 bases lay in between.

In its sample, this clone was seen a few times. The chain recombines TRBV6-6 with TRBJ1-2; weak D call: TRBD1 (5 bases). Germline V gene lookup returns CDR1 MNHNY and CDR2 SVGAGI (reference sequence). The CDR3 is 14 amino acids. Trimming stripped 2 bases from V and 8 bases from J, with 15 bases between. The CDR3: CASSYGEQVPGYTF. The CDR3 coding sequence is TGTGCCAGCAGTTACGGGGAACAGGTCCCCGGCTACACCTTC.

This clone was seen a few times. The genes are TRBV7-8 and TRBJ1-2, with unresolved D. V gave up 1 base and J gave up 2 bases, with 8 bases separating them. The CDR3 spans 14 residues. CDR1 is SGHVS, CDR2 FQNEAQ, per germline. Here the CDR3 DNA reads TGTGCCAGCAGCTTAGTGTTCAGAAACTATGGCTACACCTTC. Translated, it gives CASSLVFRNYGYTF.